The present T cell receptor beta chain was sequenced within a study of blood T cell repertoires in COVID-19. The CDR3 covers 16 residues. The junction had 10 bases not matched to a gene; V was cut back by 1 base and J by 10 bases. The germline CDR1 and CDR2 sequences are LGHDT and YNNKEL (reference sequence). Produced via immunoSEQ multiplex PCR; TCRdb's table is partial and in-frame only. The sample holds around 100,000 clones; approximately 90% are singletons and the top ten take under 2.5%. This sequence joins TRBV3-1 (or the pseudogene TRBV3-2) and TRBJ2-1; 10 bases are shared with TRBD2. The sequence was obtained from a human donor with active COVID-19. The donor label of this sample is uncertain. Sequenced material: peripheral blood. The CDR3 reads CASSQVKRGGPAEQFF. CDR3 bases: TGTGCCAGCAGCCAAGTAAAGCGGGGGGGCCCAGCAGAGCAGTTCTTC.